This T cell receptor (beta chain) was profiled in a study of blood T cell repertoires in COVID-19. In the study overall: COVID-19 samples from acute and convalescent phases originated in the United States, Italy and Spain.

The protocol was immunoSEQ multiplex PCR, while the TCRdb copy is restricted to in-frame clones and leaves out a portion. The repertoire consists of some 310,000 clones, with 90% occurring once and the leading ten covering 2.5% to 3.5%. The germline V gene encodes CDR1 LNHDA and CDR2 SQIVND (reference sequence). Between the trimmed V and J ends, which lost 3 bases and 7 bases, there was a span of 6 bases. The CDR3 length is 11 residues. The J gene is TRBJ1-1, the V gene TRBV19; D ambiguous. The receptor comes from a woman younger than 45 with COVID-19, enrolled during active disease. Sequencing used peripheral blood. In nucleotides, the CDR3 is TGTGCCAGTAGTATGGCAGATGAAGCTTTCTTT. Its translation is CASSMADEAFF.